This TCR beta chain was documented in a study of radiotherapy plus CTLA-4 blockade in lung cancer. About the research overall: Among patients, around 18% showed objective responses, and 31% had disease control.

About this clone itself: As yet, its antigen is unknown. The same CDR3 can be traced to other DNA sequences in this sample.

Profiled with immunoSEQ multiplex PCR; TCRdb holds only in-frame clones, not every one. This sample carries 80,000 to 100,000 clones, about 90% of them seen once, and the ten largest clones take under 5.5%. The study, taken as a whole, reports: Once radiotherapy plus ipilimumab had been given, TCR clones derived from tumor expanded in blood.

Patients with chemo-refractory metastatic non-small-cell lung cancer received focal radiation plus CTLA-4 blockade with ipilimumab. The sequence derives from a human donor with non-small cell lung cancer that progressed on radiotherapy plus ipilimumab. This material consisted of peripheral blood, taken from a patient treated with radiotherapy plus ipilimumab.

This CDR3 reads CASSPGGEQFF. In DNA, the CDR3 is TGTGCCAGCTCACCGGGGGGTGAGCAGTTCTTC. V is TRBV18 and J is TRBJ2-1; the D gene is possibly TRBD2 (6 bases). The CDR3 has 11 amino acids. The V end was cut by 3 bases, the J end by 9 bases, with 6 bases between. Per the germline V gene, CDR1 is KGHSH and CDR2 is LQKENI.